These T cell receptor beta chains were read from a single sample in a study of technical replicates of blood from a few donors. Assay used: immunoSEQ multiplex PCR; TCRdb lists only in-frame clones, some missing. The sample lists around 50,000 clones, 80% to 95% seen once, with around 3.6% in the top ten. Source material: PBMCs. The receptors originated from a human donor in good health. Some clones in this sample may be carry-over from other donors' samples. The CDR3 runs from the conserved cysteine through the conserved F or W. The size entry is marked missing in some rows and otherwise reads once, few, many or a size class.

. | TRBV5-6 | CASSRDRQGYTEAFF
few | TRBV11-2 | CASSLGELTGSREKLFF
. | TRBV5-5 | CASGWGENQPQHF
. | TRBV7-3 | CASSLMGQGTEAFF
. | TRBV7-6 | CASSSRSGRAAETQYF
. | TRBV4-2 | CASSQVTGAGANVLTF
. | TRBV6-5 | CAIRGSSGYGYTF
. | TRBV19 | CASSMGGTGGDAFF
. | TRBV28 | CASSLRYSGNTIYF
. | TRBV6-5 | CASRERATEAFF
. | TRBV5-4 | CASSNTGQGISYGYTF
. | TRBV5-1 | CASSSGDLEETQYF
. | TRBV19 | CASSNIPAINYGYTF
. | TRBV6-1 | CASNPGSTDTQYF
. | TRBV5-4 | CASSLGQGGLYGYTF
. | TRBV4-3 | CASSQDRSVANEQFF
. | TRBV7-9 | CASSQGQGGGAKNIQYF
. | TRBV5-6 | CASSLLGGTAPYEQYF
. | TRBV30 | CAWSGTDTSYQQFF
. | TRBV5-5 | CASSSIPGTGANTEAFF
. | TRBV19 | CASRTRASPIQPQHF
. | TRBV2 | CASSEEARGRGAFF
. | TRBV5-1 | CASSSQGQGNTEAFF
. | TRBV30 | CAWSVAAGGSYEQYF
. | TRBV5-6 | CASGLGHPGNTIYF
. | TRBV11-2 | CASSDTRRTYEQYF
. | TRBV7-2 | CASSLVAGAHTDTQYF
. | TRBV27 | CASSLGGDDQPQHF
few | TRBV6-5 | CASIAGEFSETQYF
. | TRBV5-8 | CASSRGEGTPNQPQHF
once | TRBV5-4 | CASSLAGTSVTGELFF
. | TRBV5-1 | CASSSGTTHYEQYF
. | TRBV4-2 | CASSLPGQPNTGELFF
. | TRBV5-1 | CASSLGGGGYREQYF
. | TRBV6-1 | CASRPNGPQGYTF
. | TRBV29-1 | CSVGTGLDTEAFF
. | TRBV27 | CASGRQGRNQPQHF
. | TRBV6-1 | CASSEPSPGGRGNQPQHF